This T cell receptor beta chain was profiled in a study of chronic HIV infection and antiretroviral therapy (dated by TCRdb to 2015 to 2017). Looking up the germline V gene yields CDR1 SGHDN and CDR2 FVKESK. The CDR3 goes from the cysteine to the phenylalanine over 15 residues. Left in the record is the CDR3 DNA by itself, 45 bases read in frame from the first base. Turning to this clonotype: Its cognate antigen has yet to be identified. A read error may produce the germline difference seen at one junction end.

Libraries were built with 5' RACE. The listed sequencing device is Illumina MiSeq. The public sequencing data were trimmed at Q25 with fastp and processed into clonotypes with MiXCR by TCRdb, which kept only in-frame beta chains. Each record represents a unique CDR3 protein, reported with the most common genes and DNA among its rows. Recorded for this sample are 40,000 or so distinct CDR3 sequences; around 8.7% of them occurred a single time. Together, the top ten hold 2.9% of the sample. The sequence is built from TRBV14 and TRBJ1-3, with the identity of the D gene unclear. The sequencing sample was made of peripheral blood. This receptor was obtained from an adult who had HIV and had not received antiretroviral therapy, or was an uninfected healthy control (not recorded which). The CDR3 in this case is CASSQDSISGNTVYF. At the DNA level, the sequence is TGTGCCAGCAGCCAAGACAGCATCTCTGGAAACACCGTATATTTT.